Listed below are T cell receptor beta chains from one sample, sequenced in a study of T-cell memory formation after mild COVID-19. A single record per CDR3 protein comes from TCRdb applying MiXCR to the 5' RACE reads. This table holds about 290,000 distinct CDR3 sequences, approximately 15% found once. Sequencing used PBMCs or a T cell subset sorted from them (not recorded which). The receptors originated from a man between 18 and 35 years old who had mild COVID-19 (a few samples of this study predate the infection). Cell type and time point are not known. Both conserved end residues are trimmed from each CDR3.

CDR3 | J | V
ASSLAASGGAYNEQF | TRBJ2-1 | TRBV5-1
ASSAGQGYGYT | TRBJ1-2 | TRBV7-2
ASSLGGGSHMNTEAF | TRBJ1-1 | TRBV12-3/TRBV12-4
ASRMLETQY | TRBJ2-5 | TRBV6-5
ASSRWRTDTQY | TRBJ2-3 | TRBV6-5
ASSPTGSSNYGYT | TRBJ1-2 | TRBV5-1
ASGTNSGGFNQPQH | TRBJ1-5 | TRBV12-5
ASKKDGPTDTQY | TRBJ2-3 | TRBV7-9
ASSAHRGLANTGELF | TRBJ2-2 | TRBV11-2
ASSVQGASNQPQH | TRBJ1-5 | TRBV9
ASSLAGVDYGYT | TRBJ1-2 | TRBV5-5
ASSLEGVDETQY | TRBJ2-5 | TRBV5-1
ASSPGPGAYEQY | TRBJ2-7 | TRBV6-5
ASTTGTGVSDTQY | TRBJ2-3 | TRBV11-2
ASSTGHNSPLH | TRBJ1-6 | TRBV9
ASVQTGTGVHEQY | TRBJ2-7 | TRBV6-2/TRBV6-3
ASSSRGRMDEAF | TRBJ1-1 | TRBV7-3
SARDATGSSYNEQF | TRBJ2-1 | TRBV20-1
ASSLGGHMNTEAF | TRBJ1-1 | TRBV5-1
ASSLRSDGETQY | TRBJ2-5 | TRBV5-1
ASRGGHDTGELF | TRBJ2-2 | TRBV7-2
ASSLDRWDVKY | TRBJ2-3 | TRBV11-2
ASTGGGYPASYNSPLH | TRBJ1-6 | TRBV7-2
ASSSLTGGNYGYT | TRBJ1-2 | TRBV7-6
ASRGLAGGLLNYNEQF | TRBJ2-1 | TRBV6-1
ASSQAPGPHYEQY | TRBJ2-7 | TRBV4-3
ASSMTGGKGGYGYT | TRBJ1-2 | TRBV6-6
ASSLSFRTGNTIY | TRBJ1-3 | TRBV5-1
ASSPGGTDTQY | TRBJ2-3 | TRBV12-3/TRBV12-4
ASSGAPRYNEQF | TRBJ2-1 | TRBV6-1
ASSLYPGQGYNEQF | TRBJ2-1 | TRBV5-1
ASSSLGGGPYNEQF | TRBJ2-1 | TRBV7-6
ASSLTGNDIQY | TRBJ2-4 | TRBV7-9
ASRTPGSSAGGELF | TRBJ2-2 | TRBV6-5
AGTGGYEQY | TRBJ2-7 | TRBV30
ASSDTVANEKLF | TRBJ1-4 | TRBV10-2
ASNSGLNTEAF | TRBJ1-1 | TRBV12-3/TRBV12-4
ASSIAEYQETQY | TRBJ2-5 | TRBV5-1
ASSQTGLYQPQH | TRBJ1-5 | TRBV6-5
ASRATGARNQPQH | TRBJ1-5 | TRBV6-5
ASSQDPGRIGNTIY | TRBJ1-3 | TRBV14
ASSLGAGQLYEQY | TRBJ2-7 | TRBV12-3/TRBV12-4
ASSFYPGSYNEQF | TRBJ2-1 | TRBV7-2